One and the same sample provided the 28 T cell receptor beta chains below, sequenced in a study of early T cells in non-severe SARS-CoV-2 infection. TCRdb recomputed calls from the 5' RACE reads with MiXCR, one row per CDR3 protein. The repertoire holds roughly 34,000 distinct CDR3 sequences, with around 4.6% as singletons. The source material was whole blood. The receptors come from an adult who was a healthcare worker with PCR-confirmed SARS-CoV-2 infection or an uninfected control (not recorded which).

The V call is TRBV7-6, the J call TRBJ2-1; TRBD2 matches at 10 bases. Trimming cost V 5 bases and J 4 bases; bases outside gene matches: 2. From germline, CDR1 is SGHVS and CDR2 FNYEAQ. The CDR3 runs 14 residues. CDR3 region: CASSATSGYNEQFF. CDR3 bases: TGTGCCAGCAGCGCGACTAGCGGGTACAATGAGCAGTTCTTC. Based on the CDR3 plus reference TRBV7-6 and TRBJ2-1, the full variable domain is GAGVSQSPRYKVTKRGQDVALRCDPISGHVSLYWYRQALGQGPEFLTYFNYEAQQDKSGLPNDRFSAERPEGSISTLTIQRTEQRDSAMYRCASSATSGYNEQFFGPGTRLTVL.

This clonotype was counted ten times or more. CDR3 sequence reads: CASSYGQATDTQYF. DNA of the CDR3: TGTGCCAGCAGCTACGGACAGGCCACAGATACGCAGTATTTT. The chain has TRBV11-2 and TRBJ2-3, with 7 bases that match TRBD1. CDR1 is SGHAT and CDR2 is FQNNGV in the germline V gene. V dropped 4 bases and J dropped 2; count of bases not matched to a gene: 3. The CDR3 is 14 residues long.

The sample holds many counts of this clonotype. The chain recombines TRBV5-1 with TRBJ2-2; 7 bases map to TRBD2. The CDR3 loop spans 16 amino acids. The junction had 5 bases not matched to a gene; V was cut back by 2 bases and J by 1 base. CDR1 and CDR2 (germline): SGHRS, YFSETQ. The CDR3 nucleotides are TGCGCCAGCAGCTTCGGAGCGGGATGGAACACCGGGGAGCTGTTTTTT. Translation gives CASSFGAGWNTGELFF.

The CDR3 loop is CASSLNNEQFF. The CDR3 DNA reads TGTGCCAGCAGCCTCAACAATGAGCAGTTCTTC. The chain links TRBV11-3 to TRBJ2-1; D unresolved. V was pared by 5 bases and J by 5 bases, with 4 bases between. The CDR3 sequence is 11 residues long. CDR1 is SGHNT and CDR2 is YENEEA in the germline V gene.

This clonotype was picked up many times. V gene TRBV7-6 combines with J gene TRBJ1-6; no clear D. CDR3 length: 15 residues. The ends were cut back, 4 bases at V and 5 bases at J, with 12 bases in the middle. Looked up from germline, CDR1 is SGHVS and CDR2 is FNYEAQ. The CDR3 reads CASSSGSMDNSPLHF. CDR3 in DNA: TGTGCCAGCAGCTCGGGGTCGATGGATAATTCACCCCTCCACTTT.

The table lists this clonotype with many counts. V is TRBV7-9 and J is TRBJ2-7; perhaps TRBD1 as D (5 bases). Trimming shortened V by 6 bases and J by 7 bases, and 19 bases separated the two germline ends. Germline CDR1 SEHNR, CDR2 FQNEAQ (reference sequence). The CDR3 has 14 residues. In nucleotides, the CDR3 is TGTGCCAGCAGTATCGGAGCAGGGCTTGGGGAGCAGTACTTC. Translating it yields CASSIGAGLGEQYF.

The chain combines TRBV28 with TRBJ2-7, with D possibly matching TRBD1 (6 bases). CDR3 length equals 16 residues. V gave up 8 bases and J gave up 5 bases, with 25 bases separating them. The germline gives CDR1 MDHEN, CDR2 SYDVKM. CDR3 region: CASHSPGQSIFHEQYF. The CDR3 bases are TGTGCCAGCCATAGCCCGGGACAAAGTATATTCCACGAGCAGTACTTC. Full variable domain (rest looked up from reference TRBV28 and TRBJ2-7): DVKVTQSSRYLVKRTGEKVFLECVQDMDHENMFWYRQDPGLGLRLIYFSYDVKMKEKGDIPEGYSVSREKKERFSLILESASTNQTSMYLCASHSPGQSIFHEQYFGPGTRLTVT.

The rearrangement uses TRBV18 and TRBJ1-1; D call uncertain. V was cut by 2 bases and J by 2 bases, with 18 bases left in between. The CDR3 has 17 residues. The germline gives CDR1 KGHSH, CDR2 LQKENI. CDR3 amino acids: CASSPFRAPIVNTEAFF. CDR3 nucleotide sequence: TGTGCCAGCTCACCATTTCGAGCGCCGATTGTTAACACTGAAGCTTTCTTT.

This clonotype was counted at least ten times. The DNA for the CDR3 is TGTGCCAGCAGCTTAGAAATATTGAACACTGAAGCTTTCTTT. Its translation is CASSLEILNTEAFF. This rearrangement joins TRBV7-2 to TRBJ1-1; unclear D gene. The CDR3 has 14 amino acids. V lost 1 base, J lost 0 bases, and 6 bases lay in between. CDR1 is SGHTA and CDR2 is FQGNSA in the germline V gene.

This clonotype was seen ten or more times. The chain carries TRBV15 and TRBJ2-7; D is perhaps TRBD1 (6 bases). Trimming took off 3 bases at V and 6 bases at J, with 15 bases between the two ends. Germline-derived CDR1 and CDR2 are LNHNV and YYDKDF (reference sequence). The CDR3 extends over 14 amino acids. The CDR3 coding sequence is TGTGCCACCAGCAGCAACAGGGCCCGCTCCGAGCAGTACTTC. This gives the protein CATSSNRARSEQYF.

In its sample, this clonotype was seen many times. The V call is TRBV7-2, the J call TRBJ2-2; TRBD2 matches at 7 bases. The CDR3 extends over 18 amino acids. CDR1 and CDR2 from the germline V gene are SGHTA and FQGNSA. V gave up 5 bases and J gave up 0 bases; unmatched junction bases: 12. DNA of the CDR3: TGTGCCAGCAGCGTGGTGAGGTGGGCGGGGGCGAACACCGGGGAGCTGTTTTTT. This translates into CASSVVRWAGANTGELFF. The full variable domain, rest sourced from reference TRBV7-2 and TRBJ2-2, is GAGVSQSPSNKVTEKGKDVELRCDPISGHTALYWYRQSLGQGLEFLIYFQGNSAPDKSGLPSDRFSAERTGGSVSTLTIQRTQQEDSAVYLCASSVVRWAGANTGELFFGEGSRLTVL.

This clonotype occurred many times. The chain carries TRBV7-9 and TRBJ1-1, with no clear D. Trimming left V 5 bases short and J 0 bases short, with 16 bases between. Germline V gene data show CDR1 as SEHNR and CDR2 as FQNEAQ (reference sequence). The CDR3 consists of 16 residues. CDR3 region: CASSRGFKGVNTEAFF. CDR3 bases: TGTGCCAGCAGCCGCGGGTTCAAGGGTGTGAACACTGAAGCTTTCTTT.

This clonotype was recorded at least ten times. CDR3 amino acids: CASSLAASSGSYNEQFF. The CDR3 coding sequence is TGTGCCAGCAGCTTAGCCGCATCCAGCGGCTCCTACAATGAGCAGTTCTTC. This rearrangement joins TRBV7-2 to TRBJ2-1; a possible D gene is TRBD2 (5 bases). The length of the CDR3 is 17 residues. The V end lost 0 bases, the J end lost 0 bases, and 12 bases lay between the germline ends. The germline V gene encodes CDR1 SGHTA and CDR2 FQGNSA.

This clonotype was recorded at least ten times. The chain employs TRBV20-1 and TRBJ2-7; TRBD2 matches 7 bases. Germline CDR1 reads DFQATT; CDR2 reads SNEGSKA (reference sequence). The CDR3 consists of 12 residues. V trimming: 5 bases; J trimming: 2 bases; junction bases outside the gene matches: 3. The CDR3 sequence: CSAWGTTYEQYF. The CDR3 DNA reads as TGCAGTGCTTGGGGGACTACCTACGAGCAGTACTTC.

This clonotype was observed at least ten times. The V call is TRBV7-9, the J call TRBJ2-6, with D perhaps TRBD1 (7 bases). Trimming left V 5 bases short and J 3 bases short, with 20 bases between. Germline CDR1 reads SEHNR; CDR2 reads FQNEAQ (reference sequence). This CDR3 spans 18 amino acids. CDR3 amino acids: CASSPNSRGAGGANVLTF. CDR3 coding DNA: TGTGCCAGCAGCCCCAATTCCAGGGGGGCAGGTGGGGCCAACGTCCTGACTTTC.

This clonotype was observed at least ten times. The chain couples TRBV3-1 to TRBJ1-1, with 7 bases that match TRBD1. The CDR3 is made up of 14 amino acids. Germline V gene data show CDR1 as LGHDT and CDR2 as YNNKEL (reference sequence). Germline trimming cut 3 bases from V and 4 bases from J; bases unmatched to any gene: 5. This chain's CDR3 is CASSQAGGFTEAFF. Here the CDR3 DNA reads TGTGCCAGCAGCCAGGCAGGGGGGTTCACTGAAGCTTTCTTT.

This clonotype came up many times. The rearrangement uses TRBV28 and TRBJ2-6, with TRBD1 as a possible D gene (6 bases). Germline V gene lookup returns CDR1 MDHEN and CDR2 SYDVKM. With 5 bases removed from V and 6 bases from J, the gap between germline ends came to 11 bases. This CDR3 spans 14 amino acids. CDR3 in amino acids: CASSLPGQANVLTF. In DNA form, the CDR3 reads TGTGCCAGCAGTCTTCCGGGACAGGCCAACGTCCTGACTTTC.

This clonotype was detected ten times or more. The chain couples TRBV2 to TRBJ2-5; 7 positions agree with TRBD2. J was trimmed by 4 bases and V by 5 bases; bases with no gene match: 10. Germline V gene lookup returns CDR1 SNHLY and CDR2 FYNNEI. The CDR3 has 15 residues. The CDR3 nucleotides read TGTGCCAGCAGTATCGACGGGGGGTCCGGAGAGACCCAGTACTTC. This codes for CASSIDGGSGETQYF.

This clonotype was counted at least ten times. The chain links TRBV7-2 to TRBJ2-3, with D possibly being TRBD2 (7 bases). Trimming cost V 10 bases and J 3 bases, with 17 bases left between them. Germline V gene lookup returns CDR1 SGHTA and CDR2 FQGNSA. This CDR3 is 14 amino acids long. The CDR3 DNA reads TGTGCCACCGAGGGGGGGGGCACTACAGATACGCAGTATTTT. Amino acid sequence: CATEGGGTTDTQYF.

This clonotype occurred a few times. The V and J genes are TRBV7-9 and TRBJ2-7; no clear D gene. This CDR3 is 13 amino acids long. Per germline, CDR1 SEHNR and CDR2 FQNEAQ (reference sequence). Trimming shortened V by 0 bases and J by 4 bases, and 7 bases separated the two germline ends. In DNA, the CDR3 is TGTGCCAGCAGCTTAGCGACAAATTACGAGCAGTACTTC. Translated: CASSLATNYEQYF.

Many counts were recorded for this clonotype. CDR3 coding DNA: TGTGCCAGCAGGAGACAGGGCGATCAGCCCCAGCATTTT. Translated, it gives CASRRQGDQPQHF. This rearrangement joins TRBV2 to TRBJ1-5; 7 nucleotides match TRBD1. The germline V gene has CDR1 SNHLY and CDR2 FYNNEI. The J segment lost 5 bases and the V segment lost 6 bases, leaving 4 bases of the junction unmatched. There are 13 residues in the CDR3.

This clonotype has ten or more counts. The V gene is TRBV9, the J gene TRBJ2-7; D tentatively reads TRBD1 or TRBD2 (5 bases each). V lost 4 bases and J 6 bases, leaving 17 bases between the germline ends. This CDR3 spans 14 amino acids. Germline loops: CDR1 SGDLS, CDR2 YYNGEE. This chain's CDR3 is CASSLSGDEREQYF. The CDR3 DNA sequence: TGTGCCAGCAGCCTTAGTGGGGACGAGCGCGAGCAGTACTTC.

This clonotype was counted ten times or more. The CDR3 DNA sequence: TGTGCCAGCAGCTTTGGGACAGGAGGAGAGACCCAGTACTTC. Its protein product is CASSFGTGGETQYF. The V and J genes are TRBV7-9 and TRBJ2-5; TRBD1 agrees at 8 bases. V shed 3 bases, J shed 4 bases, and the junction held 4 bases outside the gene matches. The CDR3 is 14 residues long. Looked up from germline, CDR1 is SEHNR and CDR2 is FQNEAQ (reference sequence). The full variable domain, its missing parts supplied by reference TRBV7-9 and TRBJ2-5, is DTGVSQNPRHKITKRGQNVTFRCDPISEHNRLYWYRQTLGQGPEFLTYFQNEAQLEKSRLLSDRFSAERPKGSFSTLEIQRTEQGDSAMYLCASSFGTGGETQYFGPGTRLLVL.

This clonotype was observed at least ten times. The chain employs TRBV20-1 and TRBJ1-1, with D possibly matching TRBD1 (6 bases). With 6 bases removed from V and 6 bases from J, the gap between germline ends came to 11 bases. Germline V lookup: CDR1 DFQATT, CDR2 SNEGSKA (reference sequence). This CDR3 is 11 amino acids long. Written as DNA, the CDR3 is TGCAGTGCCCCGAAGGGGGCTGAAGCTTTCTTT. It is translated as CSAPKGAEAFF.

This clonotype was recorded many times. The chain links TRBV20-1 to TRBJ2-7; D is perhaps TRBD1 or TRBD2 (5 bases each). This CDR3 is built from 14 residues. V gave up 6 bases and J gave up 3 bases, with 18 bases separating them. CDR1 is DFQATT and CDR2 is SNEGSKA in the germline V gene (reference sequence). The CDR3 protein is CSAPKRDGRYEQYF. The CDR3 DNA reads TGCAGTGCACCCAAGAGGGACGGACGCTACGAGCAGTACTTC.

This clonotype was detected many times. The CDR3 DNA is TGTGCCAGCAGTTGGACCCCTGGGACTGAAGCTTTCTTT. Its translation: CASSWTPGTEAFF. This sequence joins TRBV12-3 or TRBV12-4 and TRBJ1-1; D is unclear. This CDR3 comprises 13 residues. With 4 bases removed from V and 5 bases from J, the gap between germline ends came to 11 bases.

This clonotype was seen repeatedly, ten times or more. This chain connects TRBV5-5 to TRBJ2-3, with TRBD2 as a possible D gene (6 bases). The V and J ends lost 2 bases and 4 bases respectively, with 11 bases between them. The length of the CDR3 is 14 residues. Germline loops: CDR1 SGHKS, CDR2 YYEKEE (reference sequence). Here the CDR3 reads CASSLGGAADTQYF. CDR3 bases: TGTGCCAGCAGCTTAGGCGGGGCCGCAGATACGCAGTATTTT.

This sequence joins TRBV7-2 and TRBJ1-2; D might be TRBD1 (6 bases). Per germline, CDR1 SGHTA and CDR2 FQGNSA. CDR3 length: 14 amino acids. Trimming pared 2 bases from V and 5 bases from J, leaving 12 bases between. This chain's CDR3 is CASSLKAGEYGYTF. DNA of the CDR3: TGTGCCAGCAGCTTAAAGGCAGGGGAGTATGGCTACACCTTC.